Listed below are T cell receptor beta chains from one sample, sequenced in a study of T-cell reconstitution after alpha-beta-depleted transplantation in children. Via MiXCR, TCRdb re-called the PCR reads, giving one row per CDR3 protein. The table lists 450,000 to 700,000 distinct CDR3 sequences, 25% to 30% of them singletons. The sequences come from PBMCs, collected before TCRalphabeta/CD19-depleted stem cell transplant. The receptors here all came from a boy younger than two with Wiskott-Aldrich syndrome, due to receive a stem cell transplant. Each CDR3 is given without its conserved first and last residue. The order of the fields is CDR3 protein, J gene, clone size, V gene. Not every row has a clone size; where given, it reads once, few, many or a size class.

ASSSATGELF,TRBJ2-2,few,TRBV7-9
ATSRGQGGNEQY,TRBJ2-7,few,TRBV15
ATRGKSGANVLT,TRBJ2-6,.,TRBV15
ASSLGRQGNEKLF,TRBJ1-4,.,TRBV7-6
ASSLARTGPSGELF,TRBJ2-2,.,TRBV5-1
AISEWRNYGYT,TRBJ1-2,few,TRBV10-3
ASSPGGGYTDTQY,TRBJ2-3,.,TRBV12-3/TRBV12-4
ASSFLPGPSYT,TRBJ1-2,.,TRBV7-2
SASFRDFDTQY,TRBJ2-3,.,TRBV20-1
ASSFGVTGVSKETQY,TRBJ2-5,.,TRBV5-1
ASIPMTRMFFNEQF,TRBJ2-1,few,TRBV12-3/TRBV12-4
ASRRLGLTSSTDTQY,TRBJ2-3,.,TRBV27
SVEGDREWNEQF,TRBJ2-1,.,TRBV29-1
ASSEEGARDEQF,TRBJ2-1,few,TRBV6-1
ASSYSRLTKPETQY,TRBJ2-5,few,TRBV6-5
ASRAVQAGELF,TRBJ2-2,few,TRBV12-3/TRBV12-4
ASSKVPISPGSYEQY,TRBJ2-7,few,TRBV21-1
ASRPSEFSSYEQY,TRBJ2-7,.,TRBV5-1
ASSSIRDRPEAF,TRBJ1-1,.,TRBV11-2
ASSLSVLGVGLDTQY,TRBJ2-3,few,TRBV27
ASSLVNGRAPDTQY,TRBJ2-3,.,TRBV7-8
ASERGRATGELF,TRBJ2-2,.,TRBV12-3/TRBV12-4